Listed here are 18 T cell receptor beta chains from one sample, sequenced in a study of blood T cell repertoires in COVID-19. The assay was immunoSEQ multiplex PCR, and TCRdb's table has in-frame clones only and misses some. This sample has under 200,000 clones, with about 80% found just once. Sequencing was done on a sample of PBMCs or T cells enriched from blood (not recorded which). The receptors here all came from an older woman in a cohort exposed to, infected with or recovered from COVID-19 (not recorded which).

V is TRBV6-5 and J is TRBJ2-7; 9 nucleotides line up with TRBD1. The J segment lost 3 bases and the V segment lost 5 bases, leaving 8 bases of the junction unmatched. This CDR3 is 15 amino acids long. The germline CDR1 and CDR2 sequences are MNHEY and SVGAGI. In nucleotides, the CDR3 is TGTGCCAGCAGTCCCGGGACAGGGAGGGACTACGAGCAGTACTTC. This sequence encodes CASSPGTGRDYEQYF.

Here the CDR3 DNA reads TGTGCCAGCAGTACGGGGAGACTACAGGGGGTGGGGGAGACCCAGTACTTC. It specifies CASSTGRLQGVGETQYF. This sequence joins TRBV2 and TRBJ2-5; 8 bases are shared with TRBD1. CDR3 length: 17 residues. Trimming took 5 bases from V and 5 from J; bases not matched to a gene: 16. From germline, CDR1 is SNHLY and CDR2 FYNNEI.

The genes are TRBV5-1 and TRBJ1-4; 10 nucleotides line up with TRBD1. Per germline, CDR1 SGHRS and CDR2 YFSETQ. V shed 3 bases and J 6 bases; nucleotides not matched to a gene: 8. The CDR3 runs 16 residues. CDR3 DNA: TGCGCCAGCAGCTCGGACCCGGGACAGGGGCATGAAAAACTGTTTTTT. Encoded protein: CASSSDPGQGHEKLFF.

This chain connects TRBV5-1 to TRBJ2-5; TRBD2 agrees at 8 bases. CDR1 and CDR2 (germline): SGHRS, YFSETQ. V dropped 2 bases and J dropped 5; count of bases not matched to a gene: 5. This CDR3 is built from 14 residues. CDR3 amino acids: CASSLAGAYETQYF. CDR3 nucleotide sequence: TGCGCCAGCAGCTTAGCGGGAGCGTATGAGACCCAGTACTTC.

The table lists this clone with a count of one. This chain connects TRBV7-9 to TRBJ2-3; D call uncertain. Germline CDR1 reads SEHNR; CDR2 reads FQNEAQ (reference sequence). The length of the CDR3 is 16 residues. V was shortened by 3 bases and J by 4 bases, with 17 bases between the two germline ends. The CDR3 sequence is CASSFALGVAPDTQYF. Here the CDR3 DNA reads TGTGCCAGCAGCTTTGCTCTTGGAGTAGCCCCAGATACGCAGTATTTT.

J is TRBJ2-7 and V is TRBV9, with TRBD1 matching over 7 bases. The germline CDR1 and CDR2 sequences are SGDLS and YYNGEE. The CDR3 runs 14 residues. J gave up 6 bases and V 0 bases, and 6 bases lay outside the gene matches. The CDR3 region is CASSVGIGGAEQYF. For the CDR3, the DNA is TGTGCCAGCAGCGTAGGCATAGGGGGCGCCGAGCAGTACTTC.

Ten or more counts support this clone. The chain uses TRBV18 and TRBJ1-2, with D perhaps TRBD1 (5 bases). There are 14 residues in the CDR3. CDR1 and CDR2 (germline): KGHSH, LQKENI. The V end lost 3 bases, the J end lost 8 bases, and 16 bases lay between the germline ends. CDR3 region: CASSPLGRAEGYTF. CDR3 nucleotide sequence: TGTGCCAGCTCACCGCTGGGCAGGGCTGAGGGCTACACCTTC.

The chain has TRBV18 and TRBJ2-1, with 12 bases fitting TRBD2. CDR3 length: 21 amino acids. V was clipped by 0 bases and J by 4 bases; unmatched bases: 16. The germline CDR1 and CDR2 sequences are KGHSH and LQKENI. The CDR3 DNA reads as TGTGCCAGCTCACCACCGAGGGTCCTTGTGGGGACTAGCGGGTCTTACAATGAGCAGTTCTTC. Translation gives CASSPPRVLVGTSGSYNEQFF.

The CDR3 DNA reads as TGTGCCAGCTCACTAAGCTCAACTAGCAATCAGCCCCAGCATTTT. Amino acid sequence: CASSLSSTSNQPQHF. The chain carries TRBV18 and TRBJ1-5; D ambiguous. The CDR3 is 15 amino acids. The ends were cut back, 4 bases at V and 0 bases at J, with 10 bases in the middle. The germline CDR1 and CDR2 sequences are KGHSH and LQKENI.

The V call is TRBV18, the J call TRBJ2-7, with D maybe TRBD1 (6 bases). In germline, CDR1 is KGHSH, CDR2 LQKENI. Trimming pared 2 bases from V and 2 bases from J, leaving 10 bases between. The CDR3 consists of 14 residues. The DNA for the CDR3 is TGTGCCAGCTCACCATCACAGGGCCCCTACGAGCAGTACTTC. It encodes CASSPSQGPYEQYF.

J is TRBJ2-1 and V is TRBV5-1; D may be TRBD1 (6 bases). The CDR3 is 18 residues long. CDR1 SGHRS and CDR2 YFSETQ come from the germline V gene. Trimming shortened V by 9 bases and J by 3 bases, and 28 bases separated the two germline ends. The CDR3 sequence is CANHLRGPVNSDYNEQFF. CDR3 nucleotides: TGCGCCAACCATCTCAGGGGCCCAGTCAATTCCGACTACAATGAGCAGTTCTTC.

The chain employs TRBV6-5 and TRBJ1-2; 7 bases fit TRBD1. V shed 5 bases, J shed 5 bases, and the junction held 8 bases outside the gene matches. The CDR3 consists of 14 residues. CDR1 and CDR2 (germline): MNHEY, SVGAGI. The CDR3 protein is CASSTPGTEYGYTF. The CDR3 region has the DNA TGTGCCAGCAGTACTCCCGGGACAGAATATGGCTACACCTTC.

This sequence joins TRBV5-4 and TRBJ2-2, with D possibly matching TRBD2 (5 bases). Germline loops: CDR1 SGHNT, CDR2 YYREEE (reference sequence). This CDR3 comprises 15 residues. The V end was cut by 3 bases, the J end by 5 bases, with 14 bases between. The CDR3 coding sequence is TGTGCCAGCAGCTACGGACTCTCTAGGACCGGGGAGCTGTTTTTT. This codes for CASSYGLSRTGELFF.

This sequence joins TRBV7-8 and TRBJ1-2, with 10 bases aligning to TRBD1. J gave up 5 bases and V 0 bases, and 9 bases lay outside the gene matches. Germline CDR1 reads SGHVS; CDR2 reads FQNEAQ. The CDR3 is 17 residues long. The CDR3 here is CASSLATDRGGGYGYTF. DNA of the CDR3: TGTGCCAGCAGCTTAGCTACGGACAGGGGGGGTGGATATGGCTACACCTTC.

The rearrangement joins TRBV19 to TRBJ1-3; 8 bases are a match to TRBD1. Germline V gene data show CDR1 as LNHDA and CDR2 as SQIVND (reference sequence). CDR3 size: 17 residues. The junction had 11 bases not matched to a gene; V was cut back by 5 bases and J by 2 bases. CDR3 amino acids: CASSGGGTGGAGNTIYF. As DNA, the CDR3 is TGTGCCAGTAGTGGGGGGGGGACAGGCGGAGCTGGAAACACCATATATTTT.

V usage is TRBV7-3 and J usage is TRBJ1-5, with TRBD1 matching over 7 bases. CDR1 and CDR2 from the germline V gene are SGHTA and FQGTGA. The ends lost 1 base at V and 2 bases at J; junction bases unmatched: 14. The CDR3 is 19 amino acids. For the CDR3, the DNA is TGTGCCAGCAGCTTAAATATGCCCTTATACAGGGGTCGCAATCAGCCCCAGCATTTT. It codes for CASSLNMPLYRGRNQPQHF.

With regard to this clone: A much larger clone lies a single base off, so this may be a read error. Different DNA sequences within this sample yield the same CDR3. The V call is TRBV7-8, the J call TRBJ1-5; D not resolved. Germline lookup yields CDR1 SGHVS and CDR2 FQNEAQ. This CDR3 is 16 amino acids long. V was trimmed by 1 base and J by 2 bases, leaving 12 bases between them. CDR3: CASSLVGGWGNQPQHF. The CDR3 nucleotides are TGTGCCAGCAGCTTAGTTGGAGGCTGGGGCAATCAGCCCCAGCATTTT.

This clone was seen a handful of times. This chain connects TRBV5-6 to TRBJ2-7; 7 nucleotides line up with TRBD1. The CDR3 consists of 12 residues. Germline V gene data show CDR1 as SGHDT and CDR2 as YYEEEE. The J segment lost 4 bases and the V segment lost 4 bases, leaving 2 bases of the junction unmatched. The CDR3, as DNA: TGTGCCAGCAGCGTACAGGGGTACGAGCAGTACTTC. This translates into CASSVQGYEQYF.